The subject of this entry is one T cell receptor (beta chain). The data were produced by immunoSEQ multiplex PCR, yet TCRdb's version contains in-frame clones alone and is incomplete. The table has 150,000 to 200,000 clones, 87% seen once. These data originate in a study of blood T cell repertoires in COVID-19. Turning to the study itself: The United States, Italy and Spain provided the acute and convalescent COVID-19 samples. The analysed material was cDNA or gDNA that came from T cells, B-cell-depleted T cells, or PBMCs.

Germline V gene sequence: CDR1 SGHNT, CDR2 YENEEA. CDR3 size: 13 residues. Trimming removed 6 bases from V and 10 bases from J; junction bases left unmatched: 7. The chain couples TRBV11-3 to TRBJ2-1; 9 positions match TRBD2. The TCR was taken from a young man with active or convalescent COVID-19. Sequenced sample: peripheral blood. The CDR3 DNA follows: TGTGCCAGCAGTATAGCGGGAGCTCTCGAGCAGTTCTTC. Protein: CASSIAGALEQFF.